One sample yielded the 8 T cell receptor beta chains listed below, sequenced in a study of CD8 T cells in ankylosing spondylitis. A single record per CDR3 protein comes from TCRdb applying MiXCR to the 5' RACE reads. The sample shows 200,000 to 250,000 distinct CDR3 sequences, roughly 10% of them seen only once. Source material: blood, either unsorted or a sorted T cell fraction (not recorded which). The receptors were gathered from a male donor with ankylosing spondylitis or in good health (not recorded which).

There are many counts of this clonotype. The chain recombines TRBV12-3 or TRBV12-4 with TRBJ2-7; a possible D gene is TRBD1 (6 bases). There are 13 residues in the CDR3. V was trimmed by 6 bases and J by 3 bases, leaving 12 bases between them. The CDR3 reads CASSRGQNYEQYF. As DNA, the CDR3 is TGTGCCAGCAGCCGTGGACAGAACTACGAGCAGTACTTC.

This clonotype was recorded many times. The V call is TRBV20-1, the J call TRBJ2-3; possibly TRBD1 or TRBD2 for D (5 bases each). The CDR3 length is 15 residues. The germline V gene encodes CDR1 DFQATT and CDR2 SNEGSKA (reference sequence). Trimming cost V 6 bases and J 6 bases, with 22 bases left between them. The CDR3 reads CSAQESTGPRDTQYF. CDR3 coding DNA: TGCAGTGCCCAGGAGAGTACGGGGCCCCGGGATACGCAGTATTTT.

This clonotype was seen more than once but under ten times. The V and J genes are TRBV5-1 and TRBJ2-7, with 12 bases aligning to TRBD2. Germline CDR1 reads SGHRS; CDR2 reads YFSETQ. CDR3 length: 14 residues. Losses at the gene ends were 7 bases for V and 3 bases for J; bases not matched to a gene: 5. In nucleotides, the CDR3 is TGCGCCAGCGGCCCGACTAGCGGGGGCTACGAGCAGTACTTC. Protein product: CASGPTSGGYEQYF. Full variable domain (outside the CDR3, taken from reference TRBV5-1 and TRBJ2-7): KAGVTQTPRYLIKTRGQQVTLSCSPISGHRSVSWYQQTPGQGLQFLFEYFSETQRNKGNFPGRFSGRQFSNSRSEMNVSTLELGDSALYLCASGPTSGGYEQYFGPGTRLTVT.

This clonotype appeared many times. The CDR3 DNA is TGCGCCAGCAGCTTGGGAGGAACAGGGATCTCGCTAGACTATGGCTACACCTTC. It codes for CASSLGGTGISLDYGYTF. The chain carries TRBV5-1 and TRBJ1-2; TRBD1 might be the D (6 bases). CDR1 and CDR2 (germline): SGHRS, YFSETQ. Trimming removed 0 bases at V and 3 bases at J, with 21 bases between. This CDR3 region has 18 residues.

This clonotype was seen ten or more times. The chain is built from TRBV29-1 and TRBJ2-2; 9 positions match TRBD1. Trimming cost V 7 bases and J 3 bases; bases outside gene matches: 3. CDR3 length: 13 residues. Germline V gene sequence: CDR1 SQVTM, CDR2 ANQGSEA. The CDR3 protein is CSAGTGYTGELFF. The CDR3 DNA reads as TGCAGCGCGGGGACAGGGTACACCGGGGAGCTGTTTTTT.

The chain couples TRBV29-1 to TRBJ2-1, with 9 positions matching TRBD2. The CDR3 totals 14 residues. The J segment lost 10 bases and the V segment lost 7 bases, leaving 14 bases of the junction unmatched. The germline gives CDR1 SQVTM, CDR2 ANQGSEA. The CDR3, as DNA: TGCAGCGCCCTACCCGCGGGGGGGCACGGAGAGCAGTTCTTC. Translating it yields CSALPAGGHGEQFF.

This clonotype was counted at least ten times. CDR3 bases: TGTGCCAGCAAACCAACCGCCGGGACAGGGGTTGGCGAGCAGTACTTC. Protein: CASKPTAGTGVGEQYF. V gene TRBV27 combines with J gene TRBJ2-7; 10 bases match TRBD1. The CDR3 spans 16 residues. V was pared by 7 bases and J by 6 bases, with 15 bases of the junction left unmatched. Per germline, CDR1 MNHEY and CDR2 SMNVEV (reference sequence).

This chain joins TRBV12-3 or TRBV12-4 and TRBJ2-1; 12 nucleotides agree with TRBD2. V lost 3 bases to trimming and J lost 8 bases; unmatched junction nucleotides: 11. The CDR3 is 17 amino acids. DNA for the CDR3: TGTGCCAGCAGTTTCGGGGCGGCGGGACTAGCGGGTTATGAGCAGTTCTTC. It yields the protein CASSFGAAGLAGYEQFF.